These 26 T cell receptor beta chains share one sample of origin, sequenced in a study of CXCR3-negative and CXCR3-positive naive CD8 T cells. These receptors have no identified antigens. Study-level points and caveats: Naive cells positive for CXCR3 carried more hydrophobic TRB CDR3s than CXCR3-negative ones.

The libraries of TRB cDNA were constructed through 5' RACE using UMI labels. From the 5' RACE reads, TCRdb lists one entry per CDR3 protein and no DNA. The sample table sets out around 140,000 distinct CDR3 sequences. The sequenced material came from naive CXCR3+ CD8+ T cells from blood. Subset of the sample: CD45RO-CCR7+CD27+CD95- naive CD8+ T cells expressing CXCR3 (TNR3+). The receptors stem from a human donor in good health. Some clones in this sample may be carry-over from other donors' samples.

The gene calls are TRBV9 and TRBJ2-1; TCRdb designates TRBD2, a call that cannot be tested without DNA. CDR1 is SGDLS, CDR2 YYNGEE, per germline. The CDR3 loop spans 15 amino acids. CDR3 region: CASSVKTSGDNEQFF. Complete variable domain (other parts from reference TRBV9 and TRBJ2-1): DSGVTQTPKHLITATGQRVTLRCSPRSGDLSVYWYQQSLDQGLQFLIQYYNGEERAKGNILERFSAQQFPDLHSELNLSSLELGDSALYFCASSVKTSGDNEQFFGPGTRLTVL.

V is TRBV24-1 and J is TRBJ2-2; TCRdb names TRBD2, which stays unverified in the absence of DNA. CDR3 length: 14 amino acids. From germline, CDR1 is KGHDR and CDR2 SFDVKD. The CDR3 is CATSAASGAGELFF.

The rearrangement joins TRBV27 to TRBJ1-5; the D call of TRBD1 rests on TCRdb alone, since no DNA is present to check it. The length of the CDR3 is 13 residues. Germline CDR1 is MNHEY and CDR2 is SMNVEV (reference sequence). The CDR3 sequence is CASSPGTNQPQHF.

The chain joins TRBV3-1 to TRBJ2-1. Germline assignment: CDR1 LGHDT and CDR2 YNNKEL (reference sequence). This CDR3 contains 15 residues. The CDR3 protein is CASSQAERTNNEQFF.

V is TRBV7-9 and J is TRBJ2-5; TCRdb's D call of TRBD1 is untestable without DNA. Germline CDR1 is SEHNR and CDR2 is FQNEAQ (reference sequence). The CDR3 extends over 14 amino acids. CDR3 protein: CASSLGQGQETQYF.

The J gene is TRBJ2-7, the V gene TRBV20-1; TCRdb names TRBD2, which stays unverified in the absence of DNA. CDR1 is DFQATT and CDR2 is SNEGSKA in the germline V gene (reference sequence). The CDR3 consists of 13 residues. The chain's CDR3 is CSAGSRAGVEQYF.

This chain connects TRBV7-6 to TRBJ1-2. The CDR3 covers 13 residues. Germline CDR1 and CDR2: SGHVS and FNYEAQ. The CDR3 region is CASSPVEDYGYTF.

The V call is TRBV12-3 or TRBV12-4, the J call TRBJ2-7; TCRdb's D call of TRBD1 is untestable without DNA. CDR3 length equals 15 residues. The CDR3 spells CASSFEQGALDEQYF.

The V gene is TRBV6-2 or TRBV6-3, the J gene TRBJ2-7; no DNA is available, so the TRBD1 call from TCRdb remains unchecked. This CDR3 comprises 14 residues. Germline CDR1 MNHEY, CDR2 SVGEGT. The CDR3 loop is CASSPDRVSYEQYF.

The chain links TRBV11-2 to TRBJ2-7. Per germline, CDR1 SGHAT and CDR2 FQNNGV. This CDR3 contains 14 residues. The CDR3 protein is CASSLASGTYEQYF.

The V call is TRBV28, the J call TRBJ1-5. From germline, CDR1 is MDHEN and CDR2 SYDVKM. The CDR3 has 16 residues. CDR3 sequence: CASSFNLGYSNQPQHF.

This chain uses TRBV18 with TRBJ2-3. CDR3 length: 13 amino acids. CDR1 and CDR2 from the germline V gene are KGHSH and LQKENI. CDR3 protein: CASSPPLTDTQYF.

The chain joins TRBV6-6 to TRBJ2-7. Germline CDR1 is MNHNY and CDR2 is SVGAGI (reference sequence). The length of the CDR3 is 13 residues. Here the CDR3 reads CASSYSVFYEQYF.

V usage is TRBV7-2 and J usage is TRBJ2-3. The germline V gene has CDR1 SGHTA and CDR2 FQGNSA. CDR3 length equals 16 residues. The CDR3 loop is CASSEQHRFSTDTQYF.

The chain links TRBV7-9 to TRBJ1-5. Germline assignment: CDR1 SEHNR and CDR2 FQNEAQ (reference sequence). The CDR3 is 12 residues long. The chain's CDR3 is CTSSPENQPQHF. The complete variable domain, with remaining parts taken from reference TRBV7-9 and TRBJ1-5, reads DTGVSQNPRHKITKRGQNVTFRCDPISEHNRLYWYRQTLGQGPEFLTYFQNEAQLEKSRLLSDRFSAERPKGSFSTLEIQRTEQGDSAMYLCTSSPENQPQHFGDGTRLSIL.

V is TRBV29-1 and J is TRBJ2-7; without DNA, the TCRdb call of TRBD1 cannot be checked. The germline V gene has CDR1 SQVTM and CDR2 ANQGSEA. The CDR3 has 13 amino acids. The CDR3 sequence is CSVEETGLYEQYF.

The genes are TRBV7-9 and TRBJ2-7; with no DNA, the TCRdb D assignment of TRBD1 cannot be verified. CDR1 is SEHNR and CDR2 is FQNEAQ in the germline V gene (reference sequence). The CDR3 has 14 residues. This CDR3 reads CASSLPGQFFEQYF. Full variable domain (remainder filled in from reference TRBV7-9 and TRBJ2-7): DTGVSQNPRHKITKRGQNVTFRCDPISEHNRLYWYRQTLGQGPEFLTYFQNEAQLEKSRLLSDRFSAERPKGSFSTLEIQRTEQGDSAMYLCASSLPGQFFEQYFGPGTRLTVT.

J is TRBJ2-1 and V is TRBV3-1; with no DNA, the TCRdb D assignment of TRBD1 cannot be verified. The CDR3 is 15 residues long. Germline CDR1 is LGHDT and CDR2 is YNNKEL (reference sequence). CDR3 sequence: CASCQDPDRLNEQFF.

The gene calls are TRBV12-3 or TRBV12-4 and TRBJ2-3. The CDR3 loop spans 11 amino acids. CDR3 region: CASSFSDTQYF.

The chain carries TRBV27 and TRBJ2-3. This CDR3 is built from 14 residues. Per the germline V gene, CDR1 is MNHEY and CDR2 is SMNVEV (reference sequence). CDR3 sequence reads: CASSLGVMADTQYF.

Here the CDR3 reads CASSYGGNTGELFF. The chain uses TRBV6-5 and TRBJ2-2; TCRdb indicates TRBD1, and absent DNA this call remains unverified. The germline V gene encodes CDR1 MNHEY and CDR2 SVGAGI. The CDR3 spans 14 residues.

V and J are TRBV12-3 or TRBV12-4 and TRBJ2-1. This CDR3 has 15 amino acids. The CDR3 region is CASSATASSYNEQFF.

V gene TRBV28 combines with J gene TRBJ2-7; the TCRdb call, TRBD2, lacks DNA for checking. The germline CDR1 and CDR2 sequences are MDHEN and SYDVKM. The CDR3 loop spans 15 amino acids. CDR3 sequence: CASSTSRDFSYEQYF.

The CDR3: CASSSFTDTQYF. The chain employs TRBV7-9 and TRBJ2-3. Germline V gene sequence: CDR1 SEHNR, CDR2 FQNEAQ (reference sequence). This CDR3 region has 12 residues.

The chain joins TRBV24-1 to TRBJ2-1. Germline V gene data show CDR1 as KGHDR and CDR2 as SFDVKD. There are 13 residues in the CDR3. The CDR3 reads CATSDVWGDEQFF.

The V and J genes are TRBV11-2 and TRBJ2-5; as DNA is missing, the TRBD2 call by TCRdb cannot be tested. CDR3 length: 15 amino acids. Germline CDR1 is SGHAT and CDR2 is FQNNGV. The CDR3 loop is CASSLLGLAQETQYF.